A single T cell receptor beta chain is shown here with its context. Its specificity is not known. V was clipped by 7 bases and J by 4 bases, with 19 bases between them. The CDR3 has 15 residues. The germline CDR1 and CDR2 sequences are SGHNT and YENEEA. The sample comes from a study of T cell clones after liver transplantation. Study in general: TCRbeta sequencing after a pre-transplant mixed lymphocyte reaction identified graft-donor-reactive clones, later tracked in post-transplant blood. Regarding the study as a whole: Rather than being deleted, graft donor-reactive T cells may have moved into the graft.

Profiled with immunoSEQ multiplex PCR; TCRdb holds only in-frame clones, not every one. The sample records about 120,000 clones, around nine tenths being singletons. The TCR originated in a human patient who received a liver transplant. Certain T cells may be donor cells from the graft. The sequencing here drew on CD4+ T cells from blood, taken 12 months after liver transplant. The chain links TRBV11-3 to TRBJ1-2; tentatively, D is TRBD1 (5 bases). CDR3 DNA: TGTGCCAGCACAGGAGGATACGGCGGGGGCTATGGCTACACCTTC. Translating it yields CASTGGYGGGYGYTF.